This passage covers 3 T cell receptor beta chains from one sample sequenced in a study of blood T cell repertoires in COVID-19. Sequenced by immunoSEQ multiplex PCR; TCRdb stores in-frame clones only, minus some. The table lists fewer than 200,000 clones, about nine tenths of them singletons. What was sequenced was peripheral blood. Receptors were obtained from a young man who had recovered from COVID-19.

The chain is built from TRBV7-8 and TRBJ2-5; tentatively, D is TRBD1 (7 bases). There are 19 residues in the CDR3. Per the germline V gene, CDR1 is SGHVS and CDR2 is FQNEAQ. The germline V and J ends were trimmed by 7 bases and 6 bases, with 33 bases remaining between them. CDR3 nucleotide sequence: TGTGCCAGCACTCCACAGGGGATCTCCGGGAGTCGGTTTAGGCAGACCCAGTACTTC. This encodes CASTPQGISGSRFRQTQYF.

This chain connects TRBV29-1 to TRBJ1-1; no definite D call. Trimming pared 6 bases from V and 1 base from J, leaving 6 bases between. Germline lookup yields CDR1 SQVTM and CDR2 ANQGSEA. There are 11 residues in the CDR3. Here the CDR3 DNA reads TGCAGCGTCGAGGGGAACACTGAAGCTTTCTTT. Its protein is CSVEGNTEAFF.

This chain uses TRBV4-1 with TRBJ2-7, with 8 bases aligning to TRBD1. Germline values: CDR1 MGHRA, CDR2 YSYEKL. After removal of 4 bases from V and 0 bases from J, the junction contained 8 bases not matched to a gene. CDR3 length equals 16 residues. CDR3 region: CASSPQDRDPSYEQYF. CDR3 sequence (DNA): TGCGCCAGCAGCCCCCAGGACAGGGACCCCTCCTACGAGCAGTACTTC.